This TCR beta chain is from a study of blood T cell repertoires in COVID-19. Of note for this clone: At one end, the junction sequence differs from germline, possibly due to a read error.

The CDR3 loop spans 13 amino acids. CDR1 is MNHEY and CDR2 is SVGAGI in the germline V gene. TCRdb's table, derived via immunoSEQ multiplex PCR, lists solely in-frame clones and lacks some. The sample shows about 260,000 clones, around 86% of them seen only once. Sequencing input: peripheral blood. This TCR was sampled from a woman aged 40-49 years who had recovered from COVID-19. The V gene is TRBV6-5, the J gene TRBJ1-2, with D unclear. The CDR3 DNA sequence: TGTGCCAGCAGCTACTCAGACTTAGAGGGCTACACCTTC. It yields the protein CASSYSDLEGYTF.